The T cell receptor beta chain under discussion was sequenced for a study of post-analysis software for immune sequencing data. Turning to the study itself: Relapsing-remitting, secondary progressive and progressive-relapsing forms of multiple sclerosis all featured among disease courses. Study conclusions and caveats: In patients, four to six TRBV segments were more frequent than in controls, with TRBV5-6, TRBV5-1 and TRBV20-1 among them. Multiple sclerosis patients had significantly lower normalized Chao1 diversity than controls. Strong co-clustering by F measure linked samples that shared a preparation batch.

As concerns this clonotype: Its antigen is undetermined.

CDR1 is SGHVS, CDR2 FNYEAQ, per germline. J lost 11 bases, V lost 5 bases, and 12 bases had no gene match. This CDR3 has 14 residues. Every TCR beta cDNA library bore unique molecular identifiers. About 540,000 cDNA molecules were obtained from approximately 0.91 to 9.4 million T cells. TCRdb re-derived calls from the PCR reads in MiXCR, one entry per CDR3 protein. This table holds hundreds of thousands of distinct CDR3 sequences, 30% found once. This chain joins TRBV7-6 and TRBJ2-5; 9 bases are shared with TRBD2. The sample consisted of blood. The source is a girl aged 10-17 years with multiple sclerosis. As DNA, the CDR3 is TGTGCCAGCAGCCCCGCGGGGGGGGGAGATGAGCAGTACTTC. Its protein is CASSPAGGGDEQYF. Complete variable domain (other parts from reference TRBV7-6 and TRBJ2-5): GAGVSQSPRYKVTKRGQDVALRCDPISGHVSLYWYRQALGQGPEFLTYFNYEAQQDKSGLPNDRFSAERPEGSISTLTIQRTEQRDSAMYRCASSPAGGGDEQYFGPGTRLLVL.